Listed here are 9 T cell receptor beta chains from one sample, sequenced in a study of vaccination effects on CD4 cells after COVID-19 (dated by TCRdb to 2021 to 2024). Library preparation employed the immunoSEQ multiplex PCR assay. Imported from immuneACCESS, the table was reduced by TCRdb to in-frame sequences with V and J called. These copies leave out some clones; in studies compared against another copy, an unresolved V gene accounts for under half, and the cause of the remainder is not known. The sample table lists roughly 45,000 clones, 75% of them with a count of one. Just under 30% of the sample goes to the ten largest clones. In the ViraFEST assay, PBMC were stimulated with viral peptide pools, and antigen-specific CD4+ T cell clonotypes were then identified by expansion using TCR sequencing. After 10 to 11 days of culture, CD4+ T cells were isolated with the EasySep CD4+ T cell isolation kit. PCR-confirmed SARS-CoV-2 infection had occurred in convalescent patients between March and December 2020, before the Alpha, Beta and Delta variants emerged in the United States.

What these receptors recognize is not known. The sequencing used CD4+ T cells from PBMCs cultured with a peptide pool, collected before COVID-19 vaccination. These receptor sequences come from a human donor who had a prior SARS-CoV-2 infection.

The chain joins TRBV2 to TRBJ1-5, with D maybe TRBD1 (6 bases). Germline V gene sequence: CDR1 SNHLY, CDR2 FYNNEI. CDR3 length: 14 residues. The germline V and J ends were trimmed by 2 bases and 2 bases, with 7 bases remaining between them. The CDR3 loop is CASSERTGNQPQHF. DNA of the CDR3: TGTGCCAGCAGTGAACGGACAGGCAATCAGCCCCAGCATTTT.

The V and J genes are TRBV6-1 and TRBJ2-3; D gene unclear. The germline V and J ends were trimmed by 1 base and 5 bases, with 10 bases remaining between them. CDR1 is MNHNS and CDR2 is SASEGT in the germline V gene. The CDR3 loop spans 14 amino acids. The CDR3 is CASSEGGWQDTQYF. The CDR3 coding sequence is TGTGCCAGCAGTGAAGGAGGCTGGCAAGATACGCAGTATTTT.

This chain connects TRBV5-1 to TRBJ2-2; D is uncertain. There are 13 residues in the CDR3. Germline V gives CDR1 SGHRS, CDR2 YFSETQ. V lost 0 bases and J lost 4, with 4 bases in between. The CDR3 sequence: CASSLDSTGELFF. The CDR3 nucleotides read TGCGCCAGCAGCTTGGATAGCACCGGGGAGCTGTTTTTT. Full variable domain (outside the CDR3, taken from reference TRBV5-1 and TRBJ2-2): KAGVTQTPRYLIKTRGQQVTLSCSPISGHRSVSWYQQTPGQGLQFLFEYFSETQRNKGNFPGRFSGRQFSNSRSEMNVSTLELGDSALYLCASSLDSTGELFFGEGSRLTVL.

This clone was counted a single time. V is TRBV6-1 and J is TRBJ2-7; D is perhaps TRBD1 (6 bases). The V end lost 5 bases, the J end lost 7 bases, and 15 bases lay between the germline ends. The CDR3 consists of 13 residues. Germline values: CDR1 MNHNS, CDR2 SASEGT. The CDR3 sequence is CASSSQTGREQYF. The CDR3 DNA follows: TGTGCCAGCAGTTCCCAGACAGGAAGGGAGCAGTACTTC.

In regard to this clone: One end of the junction fails to match germline, which may point to a read error. The chain couples TRBV7-8 to TRBJ2-7; D is perhaps TRBD1 or TRBD2 (5 bases each). The CDR3 totals 16 residues. Germline V gene data show CDR1 as SGHVS and CDR2 as FQNEAQ. Here the CDR3 reads CASTLVFPPRDGVLYF. The CDR3 bases are TGTGCCAGCACCTTAGTTTTCCCCCCCCGGGACGGTGTGTTGTACTTC.

The V gene is TRBV6-1, the J gene TRBJ1-5; D is uncertain. CDR3 length: 15 amino acids. Trimming cost V 0 bases and J 7 bases, with 13 bases left between them. The germline CDR1 and CDR2 sequences are MNHNS and SASEGT. The DNA of the CDR3 is TGTGCCAGCAGTGAAGCGCTGGTTGTCGGCCAGCCCCAGCATTTT. This gives the protein CASSEALVVGQPQHF.

The J gene is TRBJ1-3, the V gene TRBV24-1; D not certain. The CDR3 runs to 15 residues. Germline values: CDR1 KGHDR, CDR2 SFDVKD. V was shortened by 3 bases and J by 0 bases, with 8 bases between the two germline ends. The CDR3 spells CATSDNRRSGNTIYF. The CDR3 DNA sequence: TGTGCCACCAGTGATAACAGACGCTCTGGAAACACCATATATTTT.

The chain has TRBV24-1 and TRBJ2-5, with 9 bases that match TRBD2. Germline CDR1 is KGHDR and CDR2 is SFDVKD. The junction had 7 bases not matched to a gene; V was cut back by 4 bases and J by 5 bases. The CDR3 totals 15 residues. The CDR3 is CATSDPSGNTETQYF. CDR3 DNA sequence: TGTGCCACCAGTGACCCTAGCGGGAATACGGAGACCCAGTACTTC.

This rearrangement joins TRBV12-3 or TRBV12-4 to TRBJ2-3; D gene uncertain. V lost 5 bases, J lost 6 bases, and 12 bases lay in between. This CDR3 is 13 amino acids long. This CDR3 reads CASSRPSWDTQYF. Here the CDR3 DNA reads TGTGCCAGCAGTCGACCGTCATGGGATACGCAGTATTTT.